The 2 T cell receptor delta chains below all came from one sample that was sequenced in a study of γδ T cells in repeated Plasmodium falciparum infection. Bulk repertoires came from Vgamma9/Vdelta2+ or Vdelta2-negative gammadelta T cells flow-sorted from PBMC. TCRdb re-identified clones in the multiplex PCR reads via CATT. Altogether tens of thousands of delta-chain clones are present, over 0.9% being singletons, with the ten largest covering more than 9%. The sample comprised gamma-delta T cells from blood. These TCRs come from a pool of human donors (malaria-infected and uninfected, not separated).

Of note for this clone: The TCRdb protein comes from a much larger clone and disagrees with this DNA's translation at residue 3, likely due to a read error; the protein given here is derived from the DNA. V is TRDV2 and J is TRDJ1; 13 positions match TRDD3. The J gene is absent in TCRdb and was assigned here via DNA matching to germline. This CDR3 region has 16 residues. From germline, CDR1 is GEAIGNYY and CDR2 EKD. The CDR3 DNA follows: TGTGCCCGTGACACACTGGGGGATACGCGACGAGATAAACTCATCTTT. Translation gives CARDTLGDTRRDKLIF.

This clone occurred a few times. With only one base between it and a far larger clone, this is likely a read error. Different DNA sequences within this sample yield the same CDR3. The CDR3 sequence is CALGELANLPTSTVGSDKLIF. The CDR3, as DNA: TGTGCTCTTGGGGAGCTAGCCAACCTTCCTACGTCAACGGTTGGATCCGATAAACTCATCTTT. The chain employs TRDV1 and TRDJ1; TRDD2 agrees at 9 bases. The J gene comes from matching the DNA to germline here; TCRdb lacks it. CDR1 is TSWWSYY and CDR2 is QGS in the germline V gene. This CDR3 is 21 amino acids long. V lost 3 bases and J lost 3; bases outside the gene matches: 23.